This note documents a single T cell receptor (beta chain) sequence. This sample stems from a study of blood T cell repertoires in COVID-19. On the study more broadly: Both acute and convalescent COVID-19 samples were obtained from the United States, Italy and Spain. Sources were T cells, B-cell-depleted T cells, or PBMCs; the material itself was cDNA or gDNA.

As processed by the authors: Reference gene primer amplification gave estimated nucleated cell counts. The table came from immunoSEQ multiplex PCR; TCRdb's copy has only in-frame clones and leaves some out. That table is the source of V, J and clone size, and D and trimming were worked out from the DNA. The sample records 150,000 or so clones, over 80% being singletons. Sequencing input: peripheral blood. This clonotype originated in a man older than 75 with acute or convalescent COVID-19.

As DNA, the CDR3 is TGTGCCAGCAGTTCATCGGGGACAGGTAAACGACCCCTCCACTTT. This gives the protein CASSSSGTGKRPLHF. J is TRBJ1-6 and V is TRBV27, with 8 nucleotides matching TRBD1. Losses at the gene ends were 4 bases for V and 12 bases for J; bases not matched to a gene: 11. The CDR3 is 15 residues long. Germline V CDR1 and CDR2: MNHEY, SMNVEV (reference sequence).